These T cell receptor beta chains were read from a single sample in a study of T cells in Graves' hyperthyroidism and ophthalmopathy. TCRdb reprocessed the multiplex PCR reads via MiXCR and lists one record per CDR3 protein. The sample records approximately 590,000 distinct CDR3 sequences, approximately 15% being singletons. The sample comprised blood. Receptor source: a woman in her twenties or thirties with Graves' hyperthyroidism. The CDR3 runs from the conserved cysteine through the conserved F or W. A D gene is named only where the DNA matches it firmly. Clone sizes are given selectively: once, few, many, or a class where the clone is expanded.

>NA|few|TRBJ1-2|TRBV5-1
CASSLTHYGYTF
TGCGCCAGCAGCTTGACACACTATGGCTACACCTTC
>TRBD2|few|TRBJ2-5|TRBV5-1
CASSPRTSQETQYF
TGCGCCAGCAGCCCAAGGACTAGCCAAGAGACCCAGTACTTC
>TRBD2|NA|TRBJ2-4|TRBV20-1
CSASTPLAGGPGIQYF
TGCAGTGCTAGTACCCCGCTAGCGGGAGGGCCCGGCATTCAGTACTTC
>NA|many|TRBJ2-7|TRBV30
CAWKRLVTYEQYF
TGTGCCTGGAAAAGACTAGTTACCTACGAGCAGTACTTC
>NA|many|TRBJ2-6|TRBV7-3
CASSPAPAGANVLTF
TGTGCCAGCAGTCCAGCACCGGCTGGGGCCAACGTCCTGACTTTC
>NA|many|TRBJ2-6|TRBV18
CASSPGVGANVLTF
TGTGCCAGCAGTCCAGGGGTTGGGGCCAACGTCCTGACTTTC
>NA|few|TRBJ1-2|TRBV18
CASSPGQGDTGYTF
TGTGCCAGCTCACCTGGGCAGGGTGATACTGGCTACACCTTC
>TRBD2|many|TRBJ2-7|TRBV20-1
CSALASGSYEQYF
TGCAGTGCTCTGGCTAGCGGGAGTTACGAGCAGTACTTC
>NA|NA|TRBJ1-6|TRBV18
CASSPPESRRNSPLHF
TGTGCCAGCTCACCACCCGAGTCCAGGAGGAATTCACCCCTCCACTTT
>NA|few|TRBJ1-2|TRBV6-1
CASSPFQANYGYTF
TGTGCCAGCAGCCCTTTCCAAGCTAACTATGGCTACACCTTC
>TRBD1|NA|TRBJ2-2|TRBV7-6
CASSLVEALIGGRNTGELFF
TGTGCCAGCAGCTTAGTAGAGGCCCTAATAGGGGGCAGAAACACCGGGGAGCTGTTTTTT
>NA|few|TRBJ1-1|TRBV29-1
CSVGEGRYEAFF
TGCAGCGTTGGGGAGGGACGATATGAAGCTTTCTTT
>NA|few|TRBJ1-1|TRBV20-1
CSARFRGLDTEAFF
TGCAGTGCTAGGTTTCGGGGTTTGGACACTGAAGCTTTCTTT
>TRBD1|many|TRBJ1-4|TRBV18
CASSPTGGATNEKLFF
TGTGCCAGCTCACCTACAGGGGGCGCGACTAATGAAAAACTGTTTTTT
>NA|NA|TRBJ2-1|TRBV6-2/TRBV6-3
CASRYSDNEQFF
TGTGCCAGCAGGTACTCCGACAATGAGCAGTTCTTC
>NA|few|TRBJ1-1|TRBV20-1
CSARASIYTEAFF
TGCAGTGCTAGAGCGTCAATCTACACTGAAGCTTTCTTT
>NA|once|TRBJ2-3|TRBV24-1
CATSDVRDGITDTQYF
TGTGCCACCAGTGACGTCCGGGACGGGATCACAGATACGCAGTATTTT
>NA|many|TRBJ2-1|TRBV3-1
CASSQDRGTYNEQFF
TGTGCCAGCAGCCAAGATAGGGGAACCTACAATGAGCAGTTCTTC
>NA|few|TRBJ2-7|TRBV18
CASSRNSGTITYEQYF
TGTGCCAGCTCACGGAATTCCGGGACAATAACCTACGAGCAGTACTTC
>NA|medium-sized|TRBJ2-7|TRBV20-1
CSARDRTDYEQYF
TGCAGTGCTAGAGATCGAACGGATTACGAGCAGTACTTC
>NA|many|TRBJ1-5|TRBV6-2/TRBV6-3
CASSYISDGYQPQHF
TGTGCCAGCAGTTACATCTCAGACGGCTATCAGCCCCAGCATTTT
>NA|many|TRBJ2-3|TRBV2
CASSESSGFTDTQYF
TGTGCCAGCAGTGAATCGTCAGGGTTCACAGATACGCAGTATTTT
>TRBD2|NA|TRBJ2-2|TRBV11-2
CASSLLAGDAGELFF
TGTGCCAGCAGCTTGCTAGCGGGAGACGCCGGGGAGCTGTTTTTT
>TRBD1|many|TRBJ1-1|TRBV18
CASSPATGGGTEAFF
TGTGCCAGCTCACCTGCGACAGGGGGTGGCACTGAAGCTTTCTTT
>TRBD1|many|TRBJ2-7|TRBV4-3
CASSQGQIDYEQYF
TGCGCCAGCAGCCAGGGACAGATCGACTACGAGCAGTACTTC
>NA|NA|TRBJ2-3|TRBV5-1
CASKTPRGDTQYF
TGCGCCAGCAAGACGCCCCGAGGGGATACGCAGTATTTT
>NA|few|TRBJ1-2|TRBV15
CATSSVANYGYTF
TGTGCCACCAGCAGCGTAGCTAACTATGGCTACACCTTC
>NA|many|TRBJ2-7|TRBV28
CASSLEGYEQYF
TGTGCCAGCAGCTTAGAGGGGTACGAGCAGTACTTC
>NA|many|TRBJ2-5|TRBV6-6
CASSYLSAREETQYF
TGTGCCAGCAGTTACTTGTCGGCTAGAGAAGAGACCCAGTACTTC
>NA|few|TRBJ1-6|TRBV5-6
CASSLDIWSSPLHF
TGTGCCAGCAGCTTGGACATCTGGAGTTCACCCCTCCACTTT
>NA|NA|TRBJ2-5|TRBV24-1
CATSDRTAGETQYF
TGTGCCACCAGTGATCGGACCGCTGGGGAGACCCAGTACTTC
>TRBD2|many|TRBJ2-3|TRBV7-3
CASRYSGRPDTQYF
TGTGCCAGCAGGTATAGCGGGAGGCCCGATACGCAGTATTTT
>NA|few|TRBJ1-5|TRBV19
CASSEQDYLNQPQHF
TGTGCCAGTAGTGAACAGGATTATCTGAATCAGCCCCAGCATTTT
>NA|NA|TRBJ2-6|TRBV6-1
CASSEGGSGANVLTF
TGTGCCAGCAGTGAAGGAGGCTCTGGGGCCAACGTCCTGACTTTC
>NA|few|TRBJ2-1|TRBV27
CASSLLGVWGPGESSYNEQFF
TGTGCCAGCAGTTTACTCGGGGTTTGGGGACCAGGGGAAAGCTCCTACAATGAGCAGTTCTTC
>NA|few|TRBJ2-7|TRBV30
CAWSVYGAITYEQYF
TGTGCCTGGAGTGTATACGGGGCAATCACCTACGAGCAGTACTTC
>NA|few|TRBJ1-5|TRBV6-6
CASSYGFAQGYQPQHF
TGTGCCAGCAGTTACGGATTTGCGCAGGGATATCAGCCCCAGCATTTT
>TRBD2|NA|TRBJ2-1|TRBV15
CATRTLAGVYNEQFF
TGTGCCACCAGAACCCTAGCGGGAGTCTACAATGAGCAGTTCTTC
>NA|NA|TRBJ2-3|TRBV4-1
CASSQDLPGLRTDTQYF
TGCGCCAGCAGCCAAGACTTACCGGGACTTCGCACAGATACGCAGTATTTT
>TRBD1|many|TRBJ2-7|TRBV5-1
CASSSDRTYEQYF
TGCGCCAGCAGCTCGGACAGGACCTACGAGCAGTACTTC
>NA|NA|TRBJ2-1|TRBV10-3
CAIRAGSTPNEQFF
TGTGCCATCAGGGCGGGATCGACTCCCAATGAGCAGTTCTTC
>TRBD1|NA|TRBJ2-3|TRBV12-3/TRBV12-4
CASRFSRDSPVATQYF
TGTGCCAGCAGGTTCAGCCGGGACAGCCCCGTGGCGACGCAGTATTTT
>TRBD1|many|TRBJ2-5|TRBV11-2
CASSLGSDRADETQYF
TGTGCCAGCAGCTTGGGCTCCGACAGGGCTGACGAGACCCAGTACTTC
>NA|NA|TRBJ2-6|TRBV7-9
CASTPDRISGANVLTF
TGTGCCAGCACCCCCGACAGGATCTCTGGGGCCAACGTCCTGACTTTC
>NA|many|TRBJ1-4|TRBV2
CATRAGGNEKLFF
TGTGCCACCCGCGCGGGAGGAAATGAAAAACTGTTTTTT
>NA|NA|TRBJ2-1|TRBV20-1
CSAQDASSDNEQFF
TGCAGTGCACAAGACGCGAGTAGCGACAATGAGCAGTTCTTC
>NA|NA|TRBJ2-3|TRBV10-3
CAISESEGRATDTQYF
TGTGCCATCAGTGAGTCAGAGGGCAGGGCCACAGATACGCAGTATTTT
>NA|NA|TRBJ2-2|TRBV9
CASSVASISGELFF
TGTGCCAGCAGCGTAGCCTCGATATCCGGGGAGCTGTTTTTT
>NA|many|TRBJ2-7|TRBV13
CASSPSGTPSYEQYF
TGTGCCAGCAGCCCATCCGGGACGCCGTCCTACGAGCAGTACTTC
>NA|many|TRBJ2-5|TRBV24-1
CATSDGVLETQYF
TGTGCCACCAGTGATGGGGTCCTGGAGACCCAGTACTTC
>TRBD1|few|TRBJ1-5|TRBV18
CASSPSVRGLGGNQPQHF
TGTGCCAGCTCACCAAGTGTCAGGGGGCTTGGAGGCAATCAGCCCCAGCATTTT
>TRBD1|NA|TRBJ1-1|TRBV5-1
CASSLRGQGALNTEAFF
TGCGCCAGCAGCTTGCGGGGACAGGGGGCTTTGAACACTGAAGCTTTCTTT
>NA|NA|TRBJ2-7|TRBV6-1
CASRDRPHEQYF
TGTGCCAGCAGAGACAGGCCCCACGAGCAGTACTTC
>NA|NA|TRBJ1-4|TRBV6-2/TRBV6-3
CASSHGTGLYEKLFF
TGTGCCAGCAGTCACGGGACCGGCCTCTACGAAAAACTGTTTTTT
>NA|NA|TRBJ1-2|TRBV6-1
CASSHVPKGYNYGYTF
TGTGCCAGCAGTCACGTTCCCAAGGGGTATAACTATGGCTACACCTTC